A single sample gave rise to the 27 T cell receptor beta chains below, sequenced in a study of cytomegalovirus exposure and HLA in healthy donors. Primers included in the PCR were 60 Vbeta and 13 Jbeta primers. Only in-frame clones appear in the TCRdb table, and some are missing; sequencing was by immunoSEQ multiplex PCR. The sample comprises 220,000 or so clones, more than 60% of which are singletons, and about 1.9% rests with the top ten. The sequenced material came from PBMCs. Every receptor here comes from a woman aged 25 to 45 in good health and CMV-seronegative.

The CDR3 sequence: CASHLGQTGSPLHF. In DNA form, the CDR3 reads TGTGCCAGTCACCTGGGGCAGACCGGTTCACCCCTCCACTTT. The rearrangement links TRBV6-5 to TRBJ1-6, with D possibly TRBD1 on 5 matching bases. This CDR3 contains 14 residues. Germline loops: CDR1 MNHEY, CDR2 SVGAGI. V lost 9 bases and J lost 9, with 18 bases in between.

The genes are TRBV30 and TRBJ1-1; D gene uncertain. The CDR3 loop spans 12 amino acids. Looked up from germline, CDR1 is GTSNPN and CDR2 is SVGIG (reference sequence). Trimming stripped 2 bases from V and 9 bases from J, with 13 bases between. The CDR3 is CAWSTEGLKAFF. The CDR3 DNA reads as TGTGCCTGGAGTACGGAGGGATTAAAAGCTTTCTTT.

The chain links TRBV2 to TRBJ1-1; D gene unclear. Looked up from germline, CDR1 is SNHLY and CDR2 is FYNNEI. This CDR3 contains 13 residues. V dropped 1 base and J dropped 4 bases, with 7 bases sitting between them. CDR3 DNA: TGTGCCAGCAGTGAAGGGTCGAGCACTGAAGCTTTCTTT. Its protein product is CASSEGSSTEAFF.

This chain uses TRBV28 with TRBJ2-5; TRBD2 agrees at 10 bases. With 5 bases clipped from V and 2 bases from J, the junction kept 14 bases outside the gene matches. The germline CDR1 and CDR2 sequences are MDHEN and SYDVKM. The CDR3 covers 18 residues. CDR3 in amino acids: CASSPELASGGSQETQYF. The CDR3 DNA reads as TGTGCCAGCAGTCCCGAGCTGGCTAGCGGGGGTTCACAAGAGACCCAGTACTTC.

This clone was recorded a few times. The chain joins TRBV5-1 to TRBJ1-3; D gene uncertain. CDR3 length equals 15 residues. V lost 0 bases and J lost 9, with 16 bases in between. Germline assignment: CDR1 SGHRS and CDR2 YFSETQ. Here the CDR3 reads CASSLGEGTGGTIYF. The CDR3 DNA reads as TGCGCCAGCAGCTTGGGTGAGGGTACCGGAGGCACCATATATTTT.

As regards this clone: The junction does not match germline at one end; this may be a read error. The DNA for the CDR3 is TGTTCCAGCAGCACCCGTGGACAGGGCGGCGGGAACACTGAAGCTTTCTTT. Its translation: CSSSTRGQGGGNTEAFF. The V gene is TRBV7-9, the J gene TRBJ1-1; 8 nucleotides agree with TRBD1. This CDR3 comprises 17 residues. The germline V gene has CDR1 SEHNR and CDR2 FQNEAQ (reference sequence).

J is TRBJ2-7 and V is TRBV30, with TRBD2 matching 11 bases. CDR1 and CDR2 (germline): GTSNPN, SVGIG (reference sequence). V lost 3 bases, J lost 2 bases, and 6 bases stayed unmatched. This CDR3 has 15 amino acids. The CDR3 region is CAWRSGLAGAYEQYF. The CDR3 DNA reads TGTGCCTGGAGATCTGGACTAGCGGGCGCCTACGAGCAGTACTTC.

The rearrangement uses TRBV19 and TRBJ1-3, with TRBD1 matching over 7 bases. The germline V gene encodes CDR1 LNHDA and CDR2 SQIVND (reference sequence). The CDR3 is 14 residues long. Trimming cost V 9 bases and J 3 bases; bases outside gene matches: 8. Here the CDR3 DNA reads TGTGCCAGCCGCGCCGGGACAGATGGAAACACCATATATTTT. It codes for CASRAGTDGNTIYF.

This chain links TRBV29-1 with TRBJ1-2; no firm D call. Germline V gene data show CDR1 as SQVTM and CDR2 as ANQGSEA. V was trimmed by 6 bases and J by 10 bases, leaving 15 bases between them. The length of the CDR3 is 11 residues. The CDR3 DNA is TGCAGCGTAGCGGGCGACCTGGACTACACCTTC. This encodes CSVAGDLDYTF.

V usage is TRBV7-2 and J usage is TRBJ2-1; TRBD1 matches at 10 bases. Trimming at V came to 1 base and at J to 7 bases, leaving 13 bases not matched to a gene. CDR3 length equals 18 residues. Germline-derived CDR1 and CDR2 are SGHTA and FQGNSA. Here the CDR3 DNA reads TGTGCCAGCAGCTTAGGATGGCCCGACAGGGGGCTAGGGAATGAGCAGTTCTTC. It encodes CASSLGWPDRGLGNEQFF.

V gene TRBV6-1 combines with J gene TRBJ1-1; the D gene is possibly TRBD1 (6 bases). The CDR3 length is 13 residues. Germline-derived CDR1 and CDR2 are MNHNS and SASEGT. The V gene lost 6 bases and the J gene lost 2 bases, with 10 bases spanning the gap. The CDR3 DNA sequence: TGTGCCAGCAGAGGACAGCCTAACACTGAAGCTTTCTTT. This sequence encodes CASRGQPNTEAFF.

This clone appeared once. The rearrangement uses TRBV19 and TRBJ2-1, with 15 positions matching TRBD2. The germline V gene encodes CDR1 LNHDA and CDR2 SQIVND (reference sequence). CDR3 length equals 17 residues. With 4 bases clipped from V and 4 bases from J, the junction kept 5 bases outside the gene matches. The CDR3 nucleotides read TGTGCCAGTAGTAGGGGACTAGCGGGGGGACCTTACAATGAGCAGTTCTTC. Translating gives CASSRGLAGGPYNEQFF.

The V gene is TRBV19, the J gene TRBJ2-7; 12 bases fit TRBD2. V gave up 6 bases and J gave up 2 bases; unmatched junction bases: 5. Germline V gene sequence: CDR1 LNHDA, CDR2 SQIVND (reference sequence). This CDR3 is built from 15 residues. CDR3 coding DNA: TGTGCCAGTAGCCCCGGACTAGCGGGGACCTACGAGCAGTACTTC. Residues: CASSPGLAGTYEQYF.

This clone was observed a handful of times. CDR3 sequence: CASSPGRGGTDTQYF. In nucleotides, the CDR3 is TGTGCCAGTAGTCCTGGGCGGGGAGGCACAGATACGCAGTATTTT. The V and J genes are TRBV19 and TRBJ2-3, with D tentatively TRBD2 (6 bases). V dropped 5 bases and J dropped 1 base, with 13 bases sitting between them. CDR3 length equals 15 residues. The germline V gene encodes CDR1 LNHDA and CDR2 SQIVND (reference sequence).

V usage is TRBV4-1 and J usage is TRBJ1-4; D is possibly TRBD1 (6 bases). CDR3 length: 15 amino acids. Germline CDR1 reads MGHRA; CDR2 reads YSYEKL. V was trimmed by 10 bases and J by 4 bases, leaving 19 bases between them. CDR3 in DNA: TGCGCCACCAGAAATCCGGACAGTTATAATGAAAAACTGTTTTTT. This codes for CATRNPDSYNEKLFF.

J is TRBJ2-7 and V is TRBV6-1, with 8 bases aligning to TRBD2. The CDR3 covers 14 residues. CDR1 and CDR2 from the germline V gene are MNHNS and SASEGT. The J segment lost 2 bases and the V segment lost 2 bases, leaving 2 bases of the junction unmatched. The CDR3 is CASSELAGPYEQYF. In DNA, the CDR3 is TGTGCCAGCAGTGAATTAGCGGGACCCTACGAGCAGTACTTC.

There are a few counts of this clone. The genes are TRBV18 and TRBJ1-6; D perhaps matches TRBD1 (5 bases). Looked up from germline, CDR1 is KGHSH and CDR2 is LQKENI. V lost 3 bases, J lost 7 bases, and 13 bases lay in between. The CDR3 extends over 15 amino acids. The CDR3 loop is CASSPDARANSPLHF. The CDR3 nucleotides read TGTGCCAGCTCACCCGATGCCAGGGCCAATTCACCCCTCCACTTT.

The chain employs TRBV6-6 and TRBJ2-2, with D possibly being TRBD1 (5 bases). The CDR3 has 13 amino acids. CDR1 is MNHNY, CDR2 SVGAGI, per germline (reference sequence). V was shortened by 6 bases and J by 5 bases, with 10 bases between the two germline ends. DNA of the CDR3: TGTGCCAGCAGAGAGCAGGGTACCGGGGAGCTGTTTTTT. It is translated as CASREQGTGELFF.

There are a few counts of this clone. One end of the junction varies from germline; a read error may be responsible. This chain connects TRBV6-1 to TRBJ2-1; 12 bases align to TRBD2. This CDR3 comprises 17 residues. Germline V gives CDR1 MNHNS, CDR2 SASEGT. CDR3 residues: CASSEAVLAGGWDEQFF. CDR3 coding DNA: TGTGCCAGCAGCGAAGCGGTACTAGCGGGAGGCTGGGATGAGCAGTTCTTC.

The chain recombines TRBV25-1 with TRBJ2-1; 10 bases map to TRBD2. This CDR3 has 14 amino acids. Germline assignment: CDR1 MGHDK and CDR2 SYGVNS. V lost 4 bases and J lost 10; bases outside the gene matches: 7. The CDR3 reads CASSVGLAYREQFF. The CDR3 DNA is TGTGCCAGCAGTGTGGGACTAGCGTACCGGGAGCAGTTCTTC.

The chain recombines TRBV11-2 with TRBJ1-3, with unresolved D. This CDR3 has 14 amino acids. The V end lost 4 bases, the J end lost 3 bases, and 10 bases lay between the germline ends. Looked up from germline, CDR1 is SGHAT and CDR2 is FQNNGV. Here the CDR3 reads CASSSVLYGNTIYF. CDR3 bases: TGTGCCAGCAGCTCGGTATTATATGGAAACACCATATATTTT.

The V and J genes are TRBV5-6 and TRBJ2-2; a possible D gene is TRBD1 (6 bases). Trimming stripped 5 bases from V and 3 bases from J, with 17 bases between. Per the germline V gene, CDR1 is SGHDT and CDR2 is YYEEEE. The CDR3 runs 16 residues. The CDR3 nucleotides are TGTGCCAGCAGTCAGGCCTCCTCAGGGGACACCGGGGAGCTGTTTTTT. Translation gives CASSQASSGDTGELFF.

This clone was detected only once. The chain uses TRBV18 and TRBJ2-3; tentatively, D is TRBD1 (7 bases). Germline lookup yields CDR1 KGHSH and CDR2 LQKENI. CDR3 length: 15 residues. With 1 base removed from V and 4 bases from J, the gap between germline ends came to 12 bases. The CDR3, as DNA: TGTGCCAGCTCACCACTGGGACAGCGGGCAGATACGCAGTATTTT. Translation: CASSPLGQRADTQYF. Drawing the rest from reference TRBV18 and TRBJ2-3, the complete variable domain is NAGVMQNPRHLVRRRGQEARLRCSPMKGHSHVYWYRQLPEEGLKFMVYLQKENIIDESGMPKERFSAEFPKEGPSILRIQQVVRGDSAAYFCASSPLGQRADTQYFGPGTRLTVL.

CDR3 bases: TGTGCCAGCAGCTTAGGGCCTAATCAGCCCCAGCATTTT. Protein product: CASSLGPNQPQHF. This sequence joins TRBV7-8 and TRBJ1-5; D is ambiguous. The CDR3 consists of 13 residues. Trimming cost V 1 base and J 4 bases, with 5 bases left between them. Germline values: CDR1 SGHVS, CDR2 FQNEAQ.

This clone was found a few times. V is TRBV7-9 and J is TRBJ1-5; 11 nucleotides align to TRBD1. The CDR3 sequence is 16 residues long. From germline, CDR1 is SEHNR and CDR2 FQNEAQ (reference sequence). V trimming: 4 bases; J trimming: 2 bases; junction bases outside the gene matches: 4. The CDR3, as DNA: TGTGCCAGCAGCTCGGACAGGGGGCAAGGCAATCAGCCCCAGCATTTT. Its protein is CASSSDRGQGNQPQHF.

This chain connects TRBV5-5 to TRBJ2-1; tentative D call: TRBD2 (5 bases). Trimming pared 4 bases from V and 8 bases from J, leaving 22 bases between. The CDR3 length is 16 residues. The V gene's germline CDR1 is SGHKS and CDR2 YYEKEE (reference sequence). The DNA for the CDR3 is TGTGCCAGCAGCCCGGGGTGGCAGGTCCTGATCGATGAGCAGTTCTTC. Protein: CASSPGWQVLIDEQFF.

This chain links TRBV19 with TRBJ2-3; TRBD2 agrees at 8 bases. The germline gives CDR1 LNHDA, CDR2 SQIVND (reference sequence). J was trimmed by 4 bases and V by 6 bases; bases with no gene match: 3. The CDR3 has 13 residues. This CDR3 is CASRSGGADTQYF. CDR3 bases: TGTGCCAGTAGAAGCGGGGGTGCAGATACGCAGTATTTT.